Included here is one T cell receptor (beta chain) sequence, with context. In this sample, this clone turned up once. Its antigen is still unknown. Base qualities are missing; no much larger clone stands one base away. The collaborating institutions used their own protocols to collect whole blood in K2EDTA tubes. Collaborator samples were shipped for TCRbeta analysis as frozen whole blood, isolated PBMCs, or DNA extracted from either sample type. These data originate in a study of blood T cell repertoires in COVID-19 (dated by TCRdb to about 2020). In the study overall: Collaborator samples came from the United States, Italy and Spain and covered acute and convalescent phases of COVID-19. The material from the prospective study consisted of cDNA or gDNA derived from T cells, B-cell-depleted T cells, or PBMCs. The dataset comprised deeply sampled blood TCRbeta repertoires from subjects exposed to, actively infected with, or recovered from COVID-19. A freely available public database, intended as a resource for researchers studying the immune response to SARS-CoV-2, is where the repertoires were released. The samples were drawn from the first 160 participants of the ongoing ImmuneRACE study and from more than 1,000 subjects provided by 6 global collaborators. Nearly every sample came with metadata listing a de-identified subject ID, COVID-19 status, age in years and sex. Where available, HLA class I and class II types were taken from metadata supplied by the sample provider and were not determined by assay-based typing. Overall results and qualifications from the work: How much clinical and demographic metadata was included differed by source and by participant, and the metadata was provided uncurated.

The immunoSEQ Assay, a bias-controlled multiplex PCR, was used to amplify TCRbeta CDR3 regions from genomic DNA. As for how the authors treated the data: The number of nucleated cells in each sample was estimated by amplification of reference gene primers within the assay. To quantify the absolute abundance of each unique TCRbeta CDR3 rearrangement, sequence reads were collapsed and filtered. For each sample, productive Simpson clonality was calculated as the square root of Simpson's diversity index over productive rearrangements. Entries here come from immuneACCESS through TCRdb and include only in-frame sequences with V and J called. Some clones fail to appear in such tables; in the studies checked, an unresolved V gene covers under half of the shortfall, and the cause of the remainder is unknown. Clone size and the V and J calls come from that table; the DNA yielded D and trimming. The sample table holds roughly 120,000 clones, of which about nine tenths were seen once. The ten largest account for approximately 4.5% of the sample.

Per the germline V gene, SGHTA is the CDR1 and FQGTGA is the CDR2. The CDR3 goes from the cysteine to the phenylalanine over 16 residues. The CDR3 DNA has 48 bases and is translated from base 1. The germline V and J ends show losses of 1 base and 6 bases respectively, and no gene match explains 6 bases of the junction. The rearrangement joined TRBV7-3 to TRBJ2-2; 9 bases in the junction line up with TRBD2. The sequenced sample was peripheral blood. The source is a woman between 45 and 65 years old with acute or convalescent COVID-19. The nucleotide sequence reads as follows: TGTGCCAGCAGCTTAATTGCGGGGGGGAGTCCCGGGGAGCTGTTTTTT. Translation gives CASSLIAGGSPGELFF.